A selection of T cell receptor beta chains follows, all from one sample in a study of blood T cells in healthy people across ages. TCRdb itself ran the 5' RACE reads through MiXCR, one entry per CDR3 protein. Of approximately 490,000 distinct CDR3 sequences detected, 24% appear once; the ten largest clones hold approximately 10%. The data also belong to a second study, concerning T cells of mothers and their children.

The sample comprised blood. The receptors derive from a boy younger than 18 in good health. Each CDR3 is given without its conserved first and last residue. D genes are given only for firm matches. Only some rows state a clone size, as once, few, many or a class for expanded clones.

j_call d_call clone_size v_call cdr3_aa
NA TRBD2 NA TRBV11-1 ASSLLAGGLTYNEQF
TRBJ1-1 NA few TRBV7-9 ASSPSRSGQANTEAF
TRBJ2-1 NA NA TRBV29-1 SVGGDMPDEQF
TRBJ2-1 TRBD2 few TRBV7-3 ASRETGTSGSYEQF
TRBJ2-5 NA few TRBV20-1 STRRPSREAQY
NA NA NA TRBV27 ASSLEAGTVHSYEQY
TRBJ1-1 TRBD1 few TRBV5-1 ASSQDRGNAF
TRBJ2-1 NA few TRBV27 ASSSRGLVNEQF
TRBJ1-5 NA NA TRBV12-3/TRBV12-4 ASSRGSTRGIDYNQPQH
TRBJ2-3 NA few TRBV15 ATSRSLTGDTQY
TRBJ2-1 NA few TRBV2 ASSGRTVNEQF
TRBJ2-1 NA few TRBV5-1 ASSGPDGLHEQF
TRBJ1-1 NA NA TRBV12-5 ASGLGPLGDMNTEAF
TRBJ1-1 NA few TRBV5-4 ASSLIGLRGTNTEAF
TRBJ2-2 NA many TRBV27 ASSLTGTGELF
TRBJ1-4 NA NA TRBV7-9 ASSATVPNEKLF
TRBJ1-4 NA few TRBV7-9 ASRPSRTTNEKLF
TRBJ1-2 NA NA TRBV3-1 ASSLRNKGYT
TRBJ2-2 NA NA TRBV20-1 SAEDKRGELF
TRBJ2-2 TRBD1 few TRBV25-1 ASSERTGGNTGELF
TRBJ2-1 TRBD2 NA TRBV3-1 ASSTGTKSGLAGSYNEQF
TRBJ2-2 TRBD2 NA TRBV28 ASSSGTSGRRAGELF
TRBJ1-2 NA NA TRBV6-6 ASSYPDINYGYT
TRBJ2-7 TRBD1 NA TRBV20-1 SARDRGAFYVQY
TRBJ1-2 NA NA TRBV18 ASSPSGDHAGYT
NA NA few TRBV29-1 SVEATDNYEQY
NA TRBD2 NA TRBV12-5 ASGLAGGEQF
TRBJ2-6 NA few TRBV27 ASSFNGANVLT
TRBJ2-1 NA few TRBV30 AWSVPQRQF
TRBJ2-1 NA few TRBV5-1 ASSLVASYNEQF
TRBJ2-3 TRBD2 few TRBV7-9 ASSLDDLAGMDTQY
TRBJ2-3 NA NA TRBV5-1 ASTGTPGADTQY
TRBJ2-4 NA few TRBV28 ASSFRGGQGSEY
TRBJ2-3 NA once TRBV4-3 ASSQVTPSTDTQY
TRBJ2-7 TRBD1 NA TRBV10-3 AIAINRLGTGSYEQY
NA TRBD2 few TRBV7-6 ASSLDPGLAGAGGNEQF
TRBJ2-4 NA NA TRBV3-1 ASSQGELVN
TRBJ1-2 NA few TRBV7-2 ASSLGAAGYT
NA NA NA TRBV7-9 ASSSGHTDPYEQY
TRBJ2-7 TRBD2 few TRBV20-1 SARGLATASSYEQY
TRBJ1-5 TRBD1 NA TRBV5-6 ASVKTGSNQPQH
TRBJ1-3 NA NA TRBV4-1 ASSQDGPIGDPGTTIY
NA TRBD1 NA TRBV19 ASSPPVGRGRNEQF
TRBJ2-3 TRBD1 many TRBV6-4 ASSPGQGEADTQY
NA TRBD2 NA TRBV7-2 ASSLGRGISYNEQF
TRBJ2-7 TRBD2 few TRBV20-1 SARDAGRDGGQY
TRBJ2-2 TRBD2 NA TRBV29-1 SVRSSGRGELF
TRBJ1-1 NA few TRBV28 ASSLPGATNTEAF
TRBJ2-5 NA many TRBV28 ASRNGETQY
TRBJ1-3 NA many TRBV12-3/TRBV12-4 ASSLGGSGNTIY
TRBJ2-7 TRBD2 NA TRBV9 ASSETTSGGPYEQY